This T cell receptor beta chain was identified during a study of siplizumab effects on memory and regulatory T cells. Study results and limitations: Major contributors to the alloresponse seemed to be naive T cells, which also appeared more diverse than memory cells. The suppressive capacity of proliferating Tregs from siplizumab cultures remained unconfirmed. Unstimulated subsets were the mapping target of only a minor fraction of alloreactive clones.

Concerning this clone: Antigen: not known.

Produced via immunoSEQ multiplex PCR; TCRdb's table is partial and in-frame only. The sample has about 56,000 clones, over 95% seen once. What was sequenced was naive CD8+ T cells sorted from blood. The clonotype was recovered from a human donor in good health.

CDR3 sequence (DNA): TGTGCCAGCAGCGTTAGCGGGAGGGTCCCAGATACGCAGTATTTT. This codes for CASSVSGRVPDTQYF. The V and J genes are TRBV2 and TRBJ2-3; 11 bases agree with TRBD2. The V and J ends lost 6 bases and 4 bases, in that order; junction bases with no gene match: 6. Germline lookup yields CDR1 SNHLY and CDR2 FYNNEI. This CDR3 region has 15 residues.